Following are 32 T cell receptor beta chains from one sample sequenced in a study of T cells in Graves' hyperthyroidism and ophthalmopathy. TCR beta CDR3 sequences were amplified from RNA transcripts. First-round RT-PCR targeting the TCR CDR3 was performed with the HTBI primer set. TCRdb reanalysed the multiplex PCR reads using MiXCR and keeps one entry per CDR3 protein. The table records 300,000 or so distinct CDR3 sequences, around 20% of them present only once. Sequenced: blood. The receptors here all came from a woman in her fifties or sixties with Graves' hyperthyroidism.

The table lists this clonotype with a few counts. This chain connects TRBV12-3 or TRBV12-4 to TRBJ1-5, with TRBD1 as a possible D gene (6 bases). This CDR3 has 15 amino acids. V was pared by 5 bases and J by 4 bases, with 15 bases between. In DNA form, the CDR3 reads TGTGCCAGCAGTCGACAGGCTTTAACGAATCAGCCCCAGCATTTT. Its translation: CASSRQALTNQPQHF.

This clonotype showed up many times. This chain connects TRBV2 to TRBJ2-7; unclear D gene. V was trimmed by 2 bases and J by 2 bases, leaving 16 bases between them. Germline CDR1 is SNHLY and CDR2 is FYNNEI. The CDR3 contains 16 residues. CDR3 sequence: CASSEIWQSFTYEQYF. The CDR3 coding sequence is TGTGCCAGCAGTGAAATTTGGCAGTCTTTCACCTACGAGCAGTACTTC.

The rearrangement joins TRBV6-2 or TRBV6-3 to TRBJ1-3, with TRBD1 identical over 8 bases. This CDR3 is built from 15 residues. The germline V gene has CDR1 MNHEY and CDR2 SVGEGT. J was trimmed by 0 bases and V by 5 bases; bases with no gene match: 3. The CDR3: CASSRDRISGNTIYF. CDR3 DNA sequence: TGTGCCAGCAGTCGGGACAGGATCTCTGGAAACACCATATATTTT.

This chain connects TRBV10-3 to TRBJ2-7, with 7 bases lining up with TRBD1. J was trimmed by 6 bases and V by 6 bases; bases with no gene match: 8. The germline CDR1 and CDR2 sequences are ENHRY and SYGVKD. CDR3 length: 13 residues. The CDR3 is CAIRPTGASEQYF. In DNA, the CDR3 is TGTGCCATCAGACCCACAGGGGCGAGCGAGCAGTACTTC.

There are many counts of this clonotype. CDR3 region: CASSVTGGTEAFF. The CDR3 DNA is TGTGCCAGCAGCGTTACAGGGGGAACTGAAGCTTTCTTT. The chain joins TRBV9 to TRBJ1-1; the match to TRBD1 covers 8 bases. CDR1 is SGDLS and CDR2 is YYNGEE in the germline V gene. V lost 2 bases to trimming and J lost 5 bases; unmatched junction nucleotides: 2. The CDR3 has 13 amino acids.

This clonotype has a handful of counts. The chain is built from TRBV19 and TRBJ2-3; D not certain. The germline CDR1 and CDR2 sequences are LNHDA and SQIVND (reference sequence). The V and J ends lost 8 bases and 8 bases respectively, with 14 bases between them. The CDR3 has 12 residues. The CDR3 region is CASGDLRSTQYF. CDR3 sequence (DNA): TGTGCCAGTGGAGACCTCAGGAGTACGCAGTATTTT.

This clonotype has at least ten counts. V usage is TRBV20-1 and J usage is TRBJ1-1, with a possible D match to TRBD1 (6 bases). Trimming removed 2 bases from V and 5 bases from J, with 18 bases in between. Per germline, CDR1 DFQATT and CDR2 SNEGSKA (reference sequence). The CDR3 length is 15 residues. The CDR3 is CSARRIRGLETEAFF. CDR3 DNA: TGCAGTGCTAGACGAATCAGGGGCTTGGAGACTGAAGCTTTCTTT.

Many counts were recorded for this clonotype. The chain joins TRBV15 to TRBJ2-1; D may be TRBD1 or TRBD2 (6 bases each). V shed 5 bases and J shed 10 bases, with 12 bases lying between them. This CDR3 is built from 12 residues. Germline V CDR1 and CDR2: LNHNV, YYDKDF (reference sequence). CDR3 in DNA: TGTGCCACCAGCGGCGGGACATCCGAGCAGTTCTTC. The encoded protein is CATSGGTSEQFF. Looking up the rest from reference TRBV15 and TRBJ2-1 gives the full variable domain: DAMVIQNPRYQVTQFGKPVTLSCSQTLNHNVMYWYQQKSSQAPKLLFHYYDKDFNNEADTPDNFQSRRPNTSFCFLDIRSPGLGDTAMYLCATSGGTSEQFFGPGTRLTVL.

The V and J genes are TRBV5-4 and TRBJ1-6; 7 nucleotides align to TRBD1. Germline V lookup: CDR1 SGHNT, CDR2 YYREEE (reference sequence). CDR3 length equals 15 residues. V dropped 4 bases and J dropped 8; count of bases not matched to a gene: 9. CDR3 nucleotide sequence: TGTGCCAGCAGCCGGCCGGGCAGGGGGGATTCACCCCTCCACTTT. Amino acid sequence: CASSRPGRGDSPLHF. The full variable domain, with the rest looked up from reference TRBV5-4 and TRBJ1-6, is ETGVTQSPTHLIKTRGQQVTLRCSSQSGHNTVSWYQQALGQGPQFIFQYYREEENGRGNFPPRFSGLQFPNYSSELNVNALELDDSALYLCASSRPGRGDSPLHFGNGTRLTVT.

The sample holds a few counts of this clonotype. The chain links TRBV5-6 to TRBJ2-7, with a possible D match to TRBD1 (6 bases). CDR1 is SGHDT and CDR2 is YYEEEE in the germline V gene. CDR3 size: 13 residues. Trimming took 6 bases from V and 0 from J, leaving 10 bases between them. The CDR3 is CASKGQFSYEQYF. The CDR3 coding sequence is TGTGCCAGCAAAGGACAGTTCTCCTACGAGCAGTACTTC.

The rearrangement uses TRBV19 and TRBJ1-1; D remains unclear. The CDR3 sequence is 12 residues long. The V gene lost 3 bases and the J gene lost 9 bases, with 11 bases spanning the gap. CDR1 LNHDA and CDR2 SQIVND come from the germline V gene (reference sequence). CDR3 coding DNA: TGTGCCAGTAGTATTGCAGGTTTTAAAGCTTTCTTT. This encodes CASSIAGFKAFF.

V and J are TRBV7-2 and TRBJ1-5; D is ambiguous. The V gene lost 7 bases and the J gene lost 9 bases, with 13 bases spanning the gap. This CDR3 has 12 amino acids. The germline V gene encodes CDR1 SGHTA and CDR2 FQGNSA. The CDR3, as DNA: TGTGCCAGCACCTGGTCGGGCCGGCCCCAGCATTTT. Amino acid sequence: CASTWSGRPQHF.

This clonotype was counted at least ten times. This rearrangement joins TRBV29-1 to TRBJ1-1; maybe TRBD1 (5 bases). The V end lost 0 bases, the J end lost 1 base, and 12 bases lay between the germline ends. The germline CDR1 and CDR2 sequences are SQVTM and ANQGSEA. The length of the CDR3 is 15 residues. Here the CDR3 reads CSVEDSWQGNTEAFF. In nucleotides, the CDR3 is TGCAGCGTTGAAGATTCGTGGCAGGGGAACACTGAAGCTTTCTTT.

This clonotype has at least ten counts. V is TRBV30 and J is TRBJ1-2, with D possibly matching TRBD1 (5 bases). Trimming removed 1 base at V and 5 bases at J, with 5 bases between. Germline loops: CDR1 GTSNPN, CDR2 SVGIG (reference sequence). The CDR3 runs 11 residues. DNA of the CDR3: TGTGCCTGGAGTGGGACATATGGCTACACCTTC. Protein: CAWSGTYGYTF.

This clonotype came up a few times. V and J are TRBV20-1 and TRBJ2-5, with 7 bases identical to TRBD1. Germline CDR1 and CDR2: DFQATT and SNEGSKA (reference sequence). The junction had 5 bases not matched to a gene; V was cut back by 1 base and J by 0 bases. This CDR3 has 15 amino acids. CDR3 sequence reads: CSARGTGWYQETQYF. The CDR3 DNA reads TGCAGTGCTAGAGGGACAGGATGGTACCAAGAGACCCAGTACTTC.

The chain is built from TRBV24-1 and TRBJ2-5; D gene unclear. CDR1 and CDR2 from the germline V gene are KGHDR and SFDVKD. The CDR3 length is 13 residues. V lost 6 bases and J 2 bases, leaving 9 bases between the germline ends. The CDR3 sequence is CATSTPGQETQYF. The CDR3 region has the DNA TGTGCCACCAGTACCCCAGGTCAAGAGACCCAGTACTTC.

This clonotype appeared many times. The chain links TRBV12-3 or TRBV12-4 to TRBJ1-6; 7 bases match TRBD1. This CDR3 contains 13 residues. After removal of 5 bases from V and 13 bases from J, the junction contained 8 bases not matched to a gene. The CDR3 nucleotides read TGTGCCAGCAGTCGGACAGGCAGCCGGCCCCTCCACTTT. Translated, it gives CASSRTGSRPLHF.

The gene calls are TRBV7-9 and TRBJ2-7; no clear D. V shed 5 bases and J shed 0 bases, with 14 bases lying between them. The germline CDR1 and CDR2 sequences are SEHNR and FQNEAQ (reference sequence). The CDR3 has 15 residues. CDR3 amino acids: CASSVTDGTSYEQYF. Here the CDR3 DNA reads TGTGCCAGCAGCGTCACCGACGGAACCTCCTACGAGCAGTACTTC.

At least ten counts were recorded for this clonotype. The chain recombines TRBV10-3 with TRBJ2-3; TRBD2 matches 13 bases. The germline V gene has CDR1 ENHRY and CDR2 SYGVKD. This CDR3 region has 16 residues. V lost 9 bases, J lost 3 bases, and 9 bases stayed unmatched. CDR3 loop: CAIGTSGKAETDTQYF. In DNA, the CDR3 is TGTGCCATAGGGACTAGCGGGAAAGCGGAGACAGATACGCAGTATTTT.

Comments on this clonotype: A much larger clone lies a single base off, so this may be a read error. The chain links TRBV5-1 to TRBJ1-1; D gene unclear. The CDR3 covers 15 residues. Germline CDR1 and CDR2: SGHRS and YFSETQ. V lost 0 bases and J lost 1, with 10 bases in between. The CDR3 spells CASSLGRIPNTEAFF. As DNA, the CDR3 is TGCGCCAGCAGCTTGGGAAGGATACCGAACACTGAAGCTTTCTTT.

This clonotype was counted at least ten times. The chain carries TRBV20-1 and TRBJ2-3; 10 positions agree with TRBD1. The CDR3 is 17 amino acids. Germline CDR1 is DFQATT and CDR2 is SNEGSKA (reference sequence). The J segment lost 1 base and the V segment lost 5 bases, leaving 12 bases of the junction unmatched. This CDR3 reads CSAAPWRTGGGTDTQYF. CDR3 in DNA: TGCAGTGCTGCCCCCTGGAGGACAGGGGGTGGCACAGATACGCAGTATTTT.

This clonotype occurred a few times. This chain's CDR3 is CASSLGLASTGVNEKLFF. In DNA, the CDR3 is TGCGCCAGCAGCTTGGGCCTCGCTTCAACAGGGGTGAATGAAAAACTGTTTTTT. The gene calls are TRBV5-1 and TRBJ1-4; 7 positions match TRBD1. V gave up 0 bases and J gave up 5 bases; unmatched junction bases: 13. This CDR3 has 18 residues. Germline lookup yields CDR1 SGHRS and CDR2 YFSETQ.

This clonotype was found many times. DNA for the CDR3: TGTGCCAGCTCCCAGGGACTGTCTAATGAAAAACTGTTTTTT. Translated: CASSQGLSNEKLFF. The chain is built from TRBV18 and TRBJ1-4; tentative D call: TRBD1 (5 bases). The CDR3 length is 14 residues. CDR1 and CDR2 from the germline V gene are KGHSH and LQKENI. V was trimmed by 6 bases and J by 3 bases, leaving 11 bases between them.

This clonotype was counted ten times or more. CDR3 coding DNA: TGCAGTGCTACCATGACGGGCGGCAACATCTACGAGCAGTACTTC. This codes for CSATMTGGNIYEQYF. The rearrangement uses TRBV20-1 and TRBJ2-7; D remains unclear. The V and J ends lost 4 bases and 3 bases respectively, with 19 bases between them. Looked up from germline, CDR1 is DFQATT and CDR2 is SNEGSKA (reference sequence). The CDR3 runs 15 residues.

This clonotype has more than one count but fewer than ten. The V gene is TRBV27, the J gene TRBJ2-3; D remains unclear. Trimming left V 4 bases short and J 5 bases short, with 7 bases between. CDR3 length: 12 amino acids. Germline CDR1 is MNHEY and CDR2 is SMNVEV (reference sequence). The CDR3 DNA sequence: TGTGCCAGCAGTTCGTACGGAGATACGCAGTATTTT. Its protein product is CASSSYGDTQYF.

Details on this clonotype: A clone one base away is much larger, so this may be a read error. The J gene is TRBJ1-2, the V gene TRBV7-2; D might be TRBD1 (5 bases). The ends were cut back, 4 bases at V and 2 bases at J, with 26 bases in the middle. Germline values: CDR1 SGHTA, CDR2 FQGNSA. The CDR3 totals 19 residues. CDR3 protein: CASSSTYRSLRDPNYGYTF. The CDR3 coding sequence is TGTGCCAGCAGCTCGACGTATCGTTCACTCAGGGATCCGAACTATGGCTACACCTTC.

The chain has TRBV4-2 and TRBJ2-2; D gene uncertain. The CDR3 extends over 15 amino acids. V shed 6 bases and J shed 5 bases, with 16 bases lying between them. The germline V gene has CDR1 LGHNA and CDR2 YNFKEQ. CDR3 residues: CASRNSGVGTGELFF. The CDR3 DNA sequence: TGTGCCAGCAGGAATTCAGGAGTAGGAACCGGGGAGCTGTTTTTT.

This clonotype was recorded many times. This rearrangement joins TRBV27 to TRBJ1-1, with TRBD1 as a possible D gene (6 bases). The CDR3 runs to 15 residues. V was shortened by 6 bases and J by 1 base, with 15 bases between the two germline ends. Germline CDR1 and CDR2: MNHEY and SMNVEV (reference sequence). CDR3 sequence (DNA): TGTGCCAGCAGGAAACTCCGGGACACGAACACTGAAGCTTTCTTT. Its translation: CASRKLRDTNTEAFF.

The table lists this clonotype with many counts. The V gene is TRBV6-6, the J gene TRBJ2-7; tentative D call: TRBD1 (5 bases). The length of the CDR3 is 15 residues. Germline values: CDR1 MNHNY, CDR2 SVGAGI (reference sequence). Trimming took 0 bases from V and 0 from J, leaving 9 bases between them. The CDR3 here is CASSYSATGSYEQYF. The CDR3 DNA follows: TGTGCCAGCAGTTACTCGGCTACAGGCTCCTACGAGCAGTACTTC.

This clonotype has ten or more counts. V and J are TRBV20-1 and TRBJ2-2; no clear D. The CDR3 has 13 residues. V was clipped by 6 bases and J by 4 bases, with 12 bases between them. Germline CDR1 is DFQATT and CDR2 is SNEGSKA (reference sequence). The CDR3 spells CSARAPFTGELFF. The CDR3 DNA follows: TGCAGTGCCCGGGCCCCCTTCACCGGGGAGCTGTTTTTT.

In its sample, this clonotype was seen many times. The chain links TRBV20-1 to TRBJ2-7; 13 bases map to TRBD2. There are 15 residues in the CDR3. V lost 4 bases and J lost 2; bases outside the gene matches: 5. Looked up from germline, CDR1 is DFQATT and CDR2 is SNEGSKA (reference sequence). CDR3 protein: CSAILLAGGTYEQYF. CDR3 in DNA: TGCAGTGCTATCCTACTAGCGGGAGGGACCTACGAGCAGTACTTC.

This clonotype was seen many times. The rearrangement uses TRBV2 and TRBJ1-5; 7 bases are shared with TRBD1. The CDR3 loop spans 15 amino acids. With 2 bases clipped from V and 1 base from J, the junction kept 2 bases outside the gene matches. Germline V gene data show CDR1 as SNHLY and CDR2 as FYNNEI. The CDR3 bases are TGTGCCAGCAGTGAACAGACAGGGAGCAATCAGCCCCAGCATTTT. Translated: CASSEQTGSNQPQHF.